This T cell receptor (beta chain) was identified during a study of T cell responses to AZD1222 COVID-19 vaccine. Trimming took 5 bases from V and 4 from J, leaving 2 bases between them. The CDR3 runs to 11 residues. Sequencing was performed with immunoSEQ multiplex PCR; in TCRdb, only in-frame clones are kept and a portion is missing. The sample holds about 170,000 clones; about 92% are singletons and the top ten take less than 3%. The chain joins TRBV12-3 or TRBV12-4 to TRBJ2-2; D is uncertain. The source is an adult in good health. The material was peripheral blood, obtained on day 0 of AZD1222 vaccination. In nucleotides, the CDR3 is TGTGCCAGCAGTACCACCGGGGAGCTGTTTTTT. Encoded protein: CASSTTGELFF.